This TCR beta chain is from a study of blood T cell repertoires in COVID-19. Study-level information: Donors in the United States, Italy and Spain gave samples during acute or convalescent COVID-19. T cells, B-cell-depleted T cells, or PBMCs supplied cDNA or gDNA.

Source study methods: Researchers report that nucleated cell counts were estimated from reference gene primer amplification. Produced via immunoSEQ multiplex PCR; TCRdb's table is partial and in-frame only. The V and J calls and the clone size are those of that table, but D and trimming were determined from the DNA. The sample lists more than 65,000 clones; roughly 82% were seen once. In this sample, this clone turned up a few times. The CDR3 is 13 amino acids. Unmatched junction bases numbered 1, after V lost 8 bases and J lost 1 base. The germline CDR1 and CDR2 sequences are MNHNY and SVGAGI (reference sequence).

This TCR was recovered from a woman over 75 with active or convalescent COVID-19. This rearrangement joins TRBV6-6 to TRBJ2-4; 8 bases are a match to TRBD2. Sequenced input: peripheral blood. The CDR3 DNA reads TGTGCCAGCCGGGAGGGGGCCAAAAACATTCAGTACTTC. This sequence encodes CASREGAKNIQYF.